This TCR beta chain stems from a study of blood T cells in healthy people across ages. Study as a whole: The template switching approach captured approximately one barcoded beta molecule for every two T cells. General study points: Higher naive T cell percentage went strongly together with higher TCR beta diversity.

A second roughly 7 to 11 cycle PCR used barcoded and J-beta primers. TCRdb recomputed calls from the 5' RACE reads with MiXCR, one row per CDR3 protein. The profile shows 600,000 to 800,000 distinct CDR3 sequences, under 65% of them singletons. Germline assignment: CDR1 MGHRA and CDR2 YSYEKL. The CDR3 totals 16 residues. J was trimmed by 8 bases and V by 6 bases; bases with no gene match: 9. In its sample, this clonotype was seen many times. Its specificity is unknown. The V call is TRBV4-1, the J call TRBJ2-1; TRBD2 aligns across 14 bases. This receptor was obtained from a woman older than 75 in good health. The sample comprised blood. This CDR3 is CASRRLAGGVRDEQFF. CDR3 nucleotide sequence: TGCGCCAGCAGACGACTAGCGGGGGGGGTTCGGGATGAGCAGTTCTTC.